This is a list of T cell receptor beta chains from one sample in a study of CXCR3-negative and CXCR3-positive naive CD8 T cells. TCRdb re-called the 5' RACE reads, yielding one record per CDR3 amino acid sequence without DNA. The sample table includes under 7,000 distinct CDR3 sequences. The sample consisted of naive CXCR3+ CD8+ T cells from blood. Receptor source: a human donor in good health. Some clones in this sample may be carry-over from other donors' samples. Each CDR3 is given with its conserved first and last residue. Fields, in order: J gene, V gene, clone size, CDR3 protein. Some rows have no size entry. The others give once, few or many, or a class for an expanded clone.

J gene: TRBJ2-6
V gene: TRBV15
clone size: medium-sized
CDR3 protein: CATSQLSGANVLTF

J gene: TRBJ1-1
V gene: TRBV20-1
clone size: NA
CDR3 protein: CSADPQSRAAEAFF

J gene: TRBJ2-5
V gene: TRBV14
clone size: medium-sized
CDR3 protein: CASSHWDLVQETQYF

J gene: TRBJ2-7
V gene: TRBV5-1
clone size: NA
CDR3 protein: CASSANAYEQYF

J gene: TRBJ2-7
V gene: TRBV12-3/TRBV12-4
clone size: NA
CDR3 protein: CASCSQSGTTYEQYF

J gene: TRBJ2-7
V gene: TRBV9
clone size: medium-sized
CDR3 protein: CASSVAGEGSYEQYF

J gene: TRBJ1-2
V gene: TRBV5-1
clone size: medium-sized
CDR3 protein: CASSSRDRVHGYTF

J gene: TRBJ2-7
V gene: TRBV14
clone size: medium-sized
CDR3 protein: CASSQMDHYEQYF

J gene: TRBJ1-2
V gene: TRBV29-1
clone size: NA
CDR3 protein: CSVDAGKDGYTF

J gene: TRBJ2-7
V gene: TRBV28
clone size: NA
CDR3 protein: CASSRTGSYEQYF

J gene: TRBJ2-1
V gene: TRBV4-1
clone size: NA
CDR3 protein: CASSQDHEQFF

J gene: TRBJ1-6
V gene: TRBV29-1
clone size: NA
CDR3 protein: CSVQEEGGNSPLHF

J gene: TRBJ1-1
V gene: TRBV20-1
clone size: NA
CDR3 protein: CSARPASDGLDTEAFF

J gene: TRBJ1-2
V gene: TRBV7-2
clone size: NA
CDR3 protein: CASSLEGALGYTF